This record concerns one T cell receptor (beta chain) sequence. No cognate antigen has been identified for it. Nothing much larger sits one base from this clone, and base qualities are not available. From a lookup of the germline V gene (reference sequence), CDR1 and CDR2 are GTSNPN and SVGIG. V was cut back by 0 bases and J by 2 bases, leaving a gap of 19 bases between them. The CDR3 covers 17 residues, taking in both the cysteine and the phenylalanine. Here the CDR3 DNA is all that survives: 51 bases in frame from base 1. These data are taken from a study of T cells in Graves' hyperthyroidism and ophthalmopathy (dated by TCRdb to about 2019). About the study as a whole: Peripheral blood was sampled at the time of initial diagnosis, prior to any treatment. TCR V-J signatures able to tell the groups apart were searched for in a discovery cohort of 90 to 100 patients, of whom about 40 had Graves' ophthalmopathy and some 60 had stable Graves' hyperthyroidism. Whether ophthalmopathy could be predicted prospectively was tested in an independent validation cohort made up of 18 to 20 hyperthyroidism patients plus 17 patients who later progressed to ophthalmopathy. The 85 to 100 discovery patients were divided at random into training and test sets in a 7:3 ratio. In addition, the study compared T-cell repertoires in thyroid tissue and in blood from about 6 Graves' hyperthyroidism patients. After sampling, hyperthyroidism patients received methimazole starting at 30 mg daily, and ophthalmopathy patients received high-dose intravenous methylprednisolone. According to the paper, TCR Vbeta CDR3 sequencing was carried out on approximately 140 peripheral blood samples, which came from fewer than 50 ophthalmopathy, around 75 hyperthyroidism and approximately 17 progressor patients.

Results and caveats for the whole study, not just this receptor: Most expanded thyroid clonotypes (frequency above 0.001) were also detected in blood, a finding suggesting that blood repertoires may reflect thyroid immune responses. In validation, the model predicted progression to ophthalmopathy with just under 71% sensitivity and approximately 72% specificity, a median of roughly seven months before onset. Sample size was not statistically predetermined, and blinding of investigators to group allocation was not performed. A 13 V-J signature model separated ophthalmopathy from stable hyperthyroidism, with just over 85% sensitivity and about 81% specificity in cross-validation and 80%/75% in testing.

Amplification of TCR beta CDR3 regions was carried out from RNA transcripts. The first round of RT-PCR for the TCR CDR3 was performed with the HTBI primer set and the Qiagen OneStep RT-PCR kit. Libraries were constructed in a second round of multiplex PCR, after which size selection and purification were performed. Sequencing of the libraries was done on an Illumina HiSeq2000 using paired-end 100 bp reads. The authors processed their data as follows. SOAPnuke was used to process the raw data, removing reads that contained adapters or uncalled bases, had a mean Phred below 15, or lacked an exact match to the constant primer or identifier. High-quality paired reads were merged using COPE v1.2.5, and each unique nucleotide sequence was defined as a clonotype. MiTCR v1.1 was used to align the clonotypes against IMGT TRBV, TRBD and TRBJ reference segments. Only V-J combinations with frequency above 0.0001, covering about 99% of repertoires, were analysed. A TCS score was defined as the ratio of F50 (clonal expansion) to E x V (chaos), with BLOSUM62-based TCRdist applied between CDR3 peptides within each V-J. Welch's t-statistics and random forest reduced just over 500 V-J features to about 13, which were used in a naive Bayes classifier (R e1071). Clones were called with MiXCR by TCRdb after fastp trimmed the public reads at Q25, and only in-frame beta chains were retained. Entries are consolidated by CDR3 protein sequence, retaining the most common genes and DNA. The V and J calls and clone size come from TCRdb's table, not from the authors' own analysis. In all, the sample holds a few hundred thousand distinct CDR3 sequences, and roughly 14% of those were seen once. The ten biggest clones cover under 8% of the sample.

Stable Graves' hyperthyroidism was defined as no progression to ophthalmopathy during 18 months of follow-up. Hyperthyroidism patients were newly diagnosed, with disease duration under 2 months, and aged 18 to 65 years. The study excluded patients with uncontrolled infections, other autoimmune diseases, pregnancy or lactation. Diagnoses relied on clinical symptoms, serum thyroxine and TRAb, thyroid ultrasound and orbital computed tomography. PBMCs were isolated from about 10 ml of fresh peripheral blood by Ficoll-Paque density gradient centrifugation. Total RNA was extracted using Trizol reagent, and RNA quality was assessed on an Agilent 2100 Bioanalyzer.

Here the chain combines TRBV30 and TRBJ1-1; a tentative D match to TRBD1 spans 5 bases. The specimen sequenced was blood. The source is a woman in her 30s with Graves' hyperthyroidism. The DNA reads TGTGCCTGGAGTGTACGGGGACTCTTACTTTTCAACACTGAAGCTTTCTTT. This gives the protein CAWSVRGLLLFNTEAFF.